These 24 T cell receptor beta chains came from one sample sequenced in a study of CD8+CD57+ T cells in acquired aplastic anemia. Genomic DNA templated the TCR beta VDJ and CDR3 profiling. TCRdb re-derived calls from the reads in MiXCR, one entry per CDR3 protein. The sample lists around 250,000 distinct CDR3 sequences; approximately 57% were seen once. Sequenced input: sorted CD4+, CD8+, or CD8+CD57+ T cells (not recorded which) from PBMCs. The receptors derive from a human donor with severe aplastic anemia or a healthy control (not recorded which).

The gene calls are TRBV9 and TRBJ1-4; D gene ambiguous. The V end was cut by 3 bases, the J end by 3 bases, with 15 bases between. CDR1 SGDLS and CDR2 YYNGEE come from the germline V gene. The CDR3 contains 16 residues. CDR3 residues: CASSGGEGWANEKLFF. The CDR3 DNA sequence: TGTGCCAGCAGCGGTGGAGAGGGATGGGCTAATGAAAAACTGTTTTTT. Drawing the rest from reference TRBV9 and TRBJ1-4, the complete variable domain is DSGVTQTPKHLITATGQRVTLRCSPRSGDLSVYWYQQSLDQGLQFLIQYYNGEERAKGNILERFSAQQFPDLHSELNLSSLELGDSALYFCASSGGEGWANEKLFFGSGTQLSVL.

The J gene is TRBJ2-5, the V gene TRBV20-1; no firm D call. V shed 0 bases and J shed 1 base, with 6 bases lying between them. CDR3 length: 13 amino acids. Germline V gene data show CDR1 as DFQATT and CDR2 as SNEGSKA (reference sequence). CDR3 DNA sequence: TGCAGTGCTAGAGAGGGCCCCCAAGAGACCCAGTACTTC. Protein: CSAREGPQETQYF.

This clonotype was picked up many times. The V and J genes are TRBV7-2 and TRBJ1-5; 10 nucleotides match TRBD1. Germline-derived CDR1 and CDR2 are SGHTA and FQGNSA. CDR3 length: 15 amino acids. V was pared by 4 bases and J by 6 bases, with 6 bases of the junction left unmatched. The CDR3 DNA reads as TGTGCCAGCAGCTATCGGACAGGGGGGGTTCAGCCCCAGCATTTT. Residues: CASSYRTGGVQPQHF.

V gene TRBV6-1 combines with J gene TRBJ2-6, with D possibly called TRBD1 or TRBD2 (5 bases each). CDR1 MNHNS and CDR2 SASEGT come from the germline V gene. The CDR3 has 17 amino acids. The V gene lost 1 base and the J gene lost 0 bases, with 10 bases spanning the gap. For the CDR3, the DNA is TGTGCCAGCAGTGAAGTGGGACGGCTCTCTGGGGCCAACGTCCTGACTTTC. This translates into CASSEVGRLSGANVLTF.

The CDR3 DNA reads TGTGCCAGTAGTACCTGGGGAGACAGAATCGATCAGCCCCAGCATTTT. It codes for CASSTWGDRIDQPQHF. J is TRBJ1-5 and V is TRBV19, with D perhaps TRBD1 (5 bases). Looked up from germline, CDR1 is LNHDA and CDR2 is SQIVND (reference sequence). The CDR3 has 16 amino acids. With 4 bases removed from V and 5 bases from J, the gap between germline ends came to 18 bases.

This clonotype was picked up one time. A junction end diverges from the germline sequence, so it may reflect a read error. The chain couples TRBV5-5 to TRBJ2-5, with 7 bases aligning to TRBD2. Per the germline V gene, CDR1 is SGHKS and CDR2 is YYEKEE (reference sequence). This CDR3 comprises 15 residues. The CDR3 DNA reads TGTGCCAGCAGCTTAGTCCCGGGACTACAAGAGACCCGGTACTTC. This encodes CASSLVPGLQETRYF.

At least ten counts were recorded for this clonotype. The J gene is TRBJ2-7, the V gene TRBV29-1; TRBD2 matches at 10 bases. The V gene's germline CDR1 is SQVTM and CDR2 ANQGSEA. The CDR3 loop spans 16 amino acids. Trimming at V came to 6 bases and at J to 4 bases, leaving 15 bases not matched to a gene. The CDR3 bases are TGCAGCGTAGCTACCCCGGTAGGACTAGCGGTTTACGAGCAGTACTTC. Its protein is CSVATPVGLAVYEQYF.

Only a few counts were recorded for this clonotype. The gene calls are TRBV19 and TRBJ2-2; D not resolved. Germline-derived CDR1 and CDR2 are LNHDA and SQIVND (reference sequence). CDR3 length equals 12 residues. Trimming shortened V by 4 bases and J by 7 bases, and 7 bases separated the two germline ends. As DNA, the CDR3 is TGTGCCAGTAGTAACCGCAACGGGGAGCTGTTTTTT. Amino acids: CASSNRNGELFF.

This clonotype was seen at least ten times. V gene TRBV7-9 combines with J gene TRBJ1-4; D unclear. Germline V gene data show CDR1 as SEHNR and CDR2 as FQNEAQ (reference sequence). The CDR3 covers 15 residues. V lost 5 bases, J lost 8 bases, and 18 bases lay in between. The CDR3 loop reads CASSAGPSWGEKLFF. DNA for the CDR3: TGTGCCAGCAGCGCCGGGCCGAGTTGGGGAGAAAAACTGTTTTTT.

The sample holds a few counts of this clonotype. The V and J genes are TRBV25-1 and TRBJ1-2; possibly TRBD1 for D (5 bases). The V and J ends lost 3 bases and 0 bases respectively, with 14 bases between them. CDR3 length: 16 residues. Germline assignment: CDR1 MGHDK and CDR2 SYGVNS. The CDR3 DNA reads as TGTGCCAGCAGTGACTATCGGGGCAGGTCTAACTATGGCTACACCTTC. Its protein is CASSDYRGRSNYGYTF.

The table lists this clonotype with many counts. The rearrangement links TRBV20-1 to TRBJ1-2; TRBD1 matches 7 bases. CDR1 and CDR2 (germline): DFQATT, SNEGSKA (reference sequence). CDR3 length: 14 amino acids. The V gene end was trimmed by 2 bases and the J gene end by 2 bases; junction bases not matched to a gene: 5. As DNA, the CDR3 is TGCAGTGCTAGACCGGGACAGATAAACTATGGCTACACCTTC. Protein product: CSARPGQINYGYTF.

There are a few counts of this clonotype. The chain carries TRBV20-1 and TRBJ2-1, with D unresolved. The CDR3 runs to 15 residues. Germline V lookup: CDR1 DFQATT, CDR2 SNEGSKA (reference sequence). V was cut by 1 base and J by 5 bases, with 15 bases left in between. DNA for the CDR3: TGCAGTGCTAGAGCCTTTGAAGAAATGGACAATGAGCAGTTCTTC. Translated: CSARAFEEMDNEQFF.

This clonotype was picked up one time. The CDR3 DNA reads as TGCAGTGTATGTAGGGCGGGAGGGGAAGATACGCAGTATTTT. Translating gives CSVCRAGGEDTQYF. V and J are TRBV20-1 and TRBJ2-3, with 9 bases fitting TRBD2. The CDR3 contains 14 residues. Germline assignment: CDR1 DFQATT and CDR2 SNEGSKA (reference sequence). Unmatched junction bases numbered 10, after V lost 7 bases and J lost 5 bases.

The rearrangement joins TRBV25-1 to TRBJ2-3, with 7 bases that match TRBD1. The V segment lost 5 bases and the J segment 6 bases; nucleotides outside the gene matches: 14. Germline V gene data show CDR1 as MGHDK and CDR2 as SYGVNS. The CDR3 consists of 16 residues. The CDR3 nucleotides are TGTGCCAGCAGTCATCAATGGACAGGCGCCGCGGATACGCAGTATTTT. It yields the protein CASSHQWTGAADTQYF.

At least ten counts were recorded for this clonotype. CDR3 bases: TGCGCCAGCAGCCCCCTGAGCTCCTACAATGAGCAGTTCTTC. Translation gives CASSPLSSYNEQFF. The chain carries TRBV5-1 and TRBJ2-1; D unclear. Germline V CDR1 and CDR2: SGHRS, YFSETQ. Trimming took 4 bases from V and 0 from J, leaving 8 bases between them. This CDR3 has 14 amino acids.

The chain is built from TRBV2 and TRBJ2-7, with 9 bases aligning to TRBD1. The germline V gene has CDR1 SNHLY and CDR2 FYNNEI. The CDR3 has 15 residues. The V gene end was trimmed by 5 bases and the J gene end by 2 bases; junction bases not matched to a gene: 7. This CDR3 reads CASSPGQGSPYEQYF. In DNA, the CDR3 is TGTGCCAGCAGTCCGGGACAGGGATCCCCCTACGAGCAGTACTTC.

A remark on this clonotype: One junction end does not reproduce the germline sequence, and a read error may be involved. The rearrangement uses TRBV7-6 and TRBJ1-1; 10 positions match TRBD1. In germline, CDR1 is SGHVS, CDR2 FNYEAQ. The length of the CDR3 is 15 residues. The CDR3 region has the DNA TGCGCCAGCAGCCAAGGGACAGGGGAGGAAACTGAAGCTTTCTTT. Protein product: CASSQGTGEETEAFF.

The CDR3 loop reads CASSSRTSGGAGEQFF. CDR3 nucleotides: TGTGCCAGCAGCTCCCGGACTAGCGGGGGGGCGGGGGAGCAGTTCTTC. This chain joins TRBV7-2 and TRBJ2-7; 15 bases are a match to TRBD2. The end of the DNA aligns better with TRBJ2-1, so the J call may be wrong. Germline lookup yields CDR1 SGHTA and CDR2 FQGNSA. There are 16 residues in the CDR3.

CDR3 residues: CSVVRGLSYGYTF. CDR3 DNA: TGCAGCGTTGTCCGGGGGCTTTCCTATGGCTACACCTTC. The J gene is TRBJ1-2, the V gene TRBV29-1; D perhaps matches TRBD1 (6 bases). CDR1 is SQVTM and CDR2 is ANQGSEA in the germline V gene. Trimming removed 4 bases at V and 4 bases at J, with 13 bases between. The CDR3 has 13 residues.

This chain joins TRBV7-2 and TRBJ2-3; 8 bases agree with TRBD1. This CDR3 has 19 residues. Germline lookup yields CDR1 SGHTA and CDR2 FQGNSA. With V trimmed by 4 bases and J by 1 base, 16 bases remained unmatched. CDR3 sequence: CASSSQGARRIGRTDTQYF. CDR3 DNA: TGTGCCAGCAGCTCGCAGGGGGCCCGGCGGATAGGCCGCACAGATACGCAGTATTTT.

The J gene is TRBJ2-7, the V gene TRBV5-1; 7 bases line up with TRBD1. Germline-derived CDR1 and CDR2 are SGHRS and YFSETQ. The length of the CDR3 is 13 residues. V dropped 0 bases and J dropped 8; count of bases not matched to a gene: 5. The CDR3 protein is CASSLATGKKQYF. The CDR3 nucleotides are TGCGCCAGCAGCTTGGCGACAGGGAAGAAGCAGTACTTC.

The V and J genes are TRBV7-3 and TRBJ1-5; D is possibly TRBD1 (5 bases). The ends were cut back, 2 bases at V and 14 bases at J, with 16 bases in the middle. The V gene's germline CDR1 is SGHTA and CDR2 FQGTGA. The CDR3 loop spans 13 amino acids. Written as DNA, the CDR3 is TGTGCCAGCAGCTTAGCCGGTCGGGGCAATGAGCATTTT. Translated: CASSLAGRGNEHF.

The gene calls are TRBV20-1 and TRBJ2-7, with TRBD2 as a possible D gene (5 bases). V dropped 6 bases and J dropped 4 bases, with 19 bases sitting between them. Per germline, CDR1 DFQATT and CDR2 SNEGSKA (reference sequence). The CDR3 is made up of 14 amino acids. The CDR3 nucleotides read TGCAGTGCCGCCCCGAGGACTGGACCTTACGAGCAGTACTTC. Its translation: CSAAPRTGPYEQYF.

This chain joins TRBV9 and TRBJ2-3; D tentatively fits TRBD1 or TRBD2 (5 bases each). Deletions cut 2 bases from V and 3 bases from J, with 13 bases between. Looked up from germline, CDR1 is SGDLS and CDR2 is YYNGEE. CDR3 length equals 15 residues. The CDR3 reads CASSVRGDFTDTQYF. The CDR3 DNA follows: TGTGCCAGCAGCGTGAGAGGGGATTTTACAGATACGCAGTATTTT.